The following is a T cell receptor beta chain sequence with its context. Its antigen remains unknown. The data stem from a study of shared clonotypes between healthy human individuals. Study results and limitations: Across a handful of donors, naive CD4 shared roughly 5%, naive CD8 around 4%, memory CD4 less than 2.5%, memory CD8 over 0.3%.

This CDR3 comprises 14 residues. Trimming removed 5 bases from V and 8 bases from J, with 15 bases in between. Germline CDR1 MDHEN, CDR2 SYDVKM. Assay: immunoSEQ multiplex PCR; the TCRdb copy retains only in-frame clones and omits some. Here the sample spans 1.5 million to 1.9 million clones, approximately 98% being singletons. The V and J genes are TRBV28 and TRBJ1-4; no clear D. This clonotype was obtained from a man aged 30 to 39 in good health. The specimen was naive CD4+ T cells sorted from blood. Subset given: CD45RA+ positively selected. CDR3 in amino acids: CASSATGYREKLFF. The CDR3 region has the DNA TGTGCCAGCAGTGCAACTGGTTATAGGGAAAAACTGTTTTTT.